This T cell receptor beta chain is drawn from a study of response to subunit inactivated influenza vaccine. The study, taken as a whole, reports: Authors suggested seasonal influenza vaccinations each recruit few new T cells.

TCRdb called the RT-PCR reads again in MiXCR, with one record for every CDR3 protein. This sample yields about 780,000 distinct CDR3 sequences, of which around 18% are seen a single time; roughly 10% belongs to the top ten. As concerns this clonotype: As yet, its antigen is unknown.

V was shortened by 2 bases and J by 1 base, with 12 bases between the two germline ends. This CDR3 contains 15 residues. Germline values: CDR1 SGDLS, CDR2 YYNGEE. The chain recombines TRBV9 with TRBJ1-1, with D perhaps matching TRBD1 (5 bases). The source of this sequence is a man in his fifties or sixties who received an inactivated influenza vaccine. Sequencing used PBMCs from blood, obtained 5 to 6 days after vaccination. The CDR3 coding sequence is TGTGCCAGCAGCGTGGTCGGGGGGGAGAACACTGAAGCTTTCTTT. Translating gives CASSVVGGENTEAFF.